This T cell receptor beta chain emerged from a study of CXCR3-negative and CXCR3-positive naive CD8 T cells. Findings and limits, study-wide: Against CXCR3-negative naive cells, CXCR3-positive naive cells showed more hydrophobic TRB CDR3s. In both naive subsets diversity was comparably high, whereas memory CD8+ cells showed much lower diversity. With CXCR3 expression partially decreased after cryopreservation, most assays relied on fresh PBMCs. The TRBV-TRBJ usage of naive CXCR3-negative and CXCR3-positive cells was similar, but that of memory cells differed.

In preparing the TRB cDNA libraries, 5' RACE with UMI labels was used. One entry per CDR3 protein, without DNA, is what TCRdb gives after re-calling the 5' RACE reads. This listing includes 50,000 to 65,000 distinct CDR3 sequences. A note on this clonotype: No antigen is known for it.

Germline V lookup: CDR1 SGHRS, CDR2 YFSETQ. The CDR3 covers 15 residues. This sequence joins TRBV5-1 and TRBJ2-2; as DNA is missing, the TRBD2 call by TCRdb cannot be tested. The sample was naive CXCR3+ CD8+ T cells from blood. Subset meaning: CD45RO-CCR7+CD27+CD95- naive CD8+ T cells expressing CXCR3 (TNR3+). The clonotype originates from a human donor in good health. Some clones in this sample may be carry-over from other donors' samples. CDR3 amino acids: CASSLGLVNTGELFF.